The sequence of this T cell receptor (beta chain) was determined in a study of identical twins. Study-level points and caveats: Out-of-frame alpha sequences shared by twins showed excess low generation probability. With abundant cord blood beta clonotypes, insertions were fewer; memory repertoires showed no such pattern.

With 11 bases clipped from V and 7 bases from J, the junction kept 7 bases outside the gene matches. CDR3 length: 12 residues. Germline V gives CDR1 ENHRY, CDR2 SYGVKD. This clonotype was counted between two and nine times. Its specificity is not known. Healthy Caucasians were all of the donors. A universal primer site was added by template switching, and unique molecular identifiers were carried by the cDNA. TCRdb re-analysed the 5' RACE reads in MiXCR, keeping a single row per CDR3 protein. Of hundreds of thousands of distinct CDR3 sequences listed, 9% to 15% are singletons. These data were also reused for a study on yellow fever vaccine responses in identical twins.

Sequenced: PBMCs. The receptor's source is a woman in her late teens or twenties in good health. The V and J genes are TRBV10-3 and TRBJ2-1; TRBD2 aligns across 8 bases. The CDR3 loop is CASGTRLNEQFF. CDR3 nucleotide sequence: TGTGCCTCCGGGACTAGGTTGAATGAGCAGTTCTTC.